The 20 T cell receptor beta chains below all came from one sample that was sequenced in a study of glioma-infiltrating T cells after dendritic cell vaccination. Profiled with immunoSEQ multiplex PCR; TCRdb holds only in-frame clones, not every one. This sample carries around 72,000 clones, around 86% of them seen once, and the ten largest clones take 6.5% to 10%. Sequences were derived from blood, sampled before dendritic cell vaccination. The receptors originated from a human donor with glioblastoma.

The rearrangement joins TRBV10-3 to TRBJ2-7, with a possible D match to TRBD2 (5 bases). V lost 8 bases and J lost 3, with 14 bases in between. The CDR3 runs 13 residues. Germline CDR1 ENHRY, CDR2 SYGVKD. This CDR3 reads CAIALSAGYEQYF. The CDR3 DNA reads as TGTGCCATCGCCCTTAGTGCGGGCTACGAGCAGTACTTC.

This sequence joins TRBV5-5 and TRBJ2-5; 7 bases are shared with TRBD1. CDR3 length: 16 residues. CDR1 is SGHKS and CDR2 is YYEKEE in the germline V gene (reference sequence). Losses at the gene ends were 5 bases for V and 3 bases for J; bases not matched to a gene: 13. For the CDR3, the DNA is TGTGCCAGCAGTAGAGCGGCAGGGGGTTGGGAAGAGACCCAGTACTTC. It codes for CASSRAAGGWEETQYF.

CDR3 DNA: TGTGCCAGCAGTACTCTAGCGGGGGGCCTGGGAGAGCAGTTCTTC. The encoded protein is CASSTLAGGLGEQFF. The chain uses TRBV6-4 and TRBJ2-1; TRBD2 matches 11 bases. Germline loops: CDR1 MRHNA, CDR2 SNTAGT. The CDR3 has 15 amino acids. With 5 bases clipped from V and 10 bases from J, the junction kept 10 bases outside the gene matches.

This chain joins TRBV10-3 and TRBJ1-2, with 8 positions matching TRBD1. The germline V gene has CDR1 ENHRY and CDR2 SYGVKD. The CDR3 sequence is 17 residues long. The V and J ends lost 0 bases and 2 bases, in that order; junction bases with no gene match: 8. DNA for the CDR3: TGTGCCATCAGTGAGTCCCGGGACAGGTCTTACAACTATGGCTACACCTTC. This encodes CAISESRDRSYNYGYTF.

The V call is TRBV18, the J call TRBJ1-1; D ambiguous. Germline CDR1 KGHSH, CDR2 LQKENI. The CDR3 is made up of 13 amino acids. The V end lost 2 bases, the J end lost 7 bases, and 11 bases lay between the germline ends. The CDR3 DNA follows: TGTGCCAGCTCACCAATGGAGGGTAGTGAAGCTTTCTTT. Translated, it gives CASSPMEGSEAFF. The full variable domain, its missing parts supplied by reference TRBV18 and TRBJ1-1, is NAGVMQNPRHLVRRRGQEARLRCSPMKGHSHVYWYRQLPEEGLKFMVYLQKENIIDESGMPKERFSAEFPKEGPSILRIQQVVRGDSAAYFCASSPMEGSEAFFGQGTRLTVV.

The V call is TRBV7-8, the J call TRBJ2-1, with 7 bases lining up with TRBD1. The junction had 6 bases not matched to a gene; V was cut back by 5 bases and J by 8 bases. The CDR3 has 13 amino acids. CDR1 is SGHVS and CDR2 is FQNEAQ in the germline V gene. The CDR3 sequence: CASSQYRGDEQFF. The CDR3 DNA is TGTGCCAGCAGCCAATACAGGGGCGATGAGCAGTTCTTC.

The rearrangement joins TRBV7-2 to TRBJ2-1; a weak D match, TRBD2 (6 bases). Germline CDR1 is SGHTA and CDR2 is FQGNSA. Trimming left V 5 bases short and J 6 bases short, with 20 bases between. The CDR3 contains 16 residues. For the CDR3, the DNA is TGTGCCAGCAGCCCCCGGGGACTTCAAAGAGGCAATGAGCAGTTCTTC. Translated, it gives CASSPRGLQRGNEQFF.

This chain connects TRBV4-2 to TRBJ2-1; 7 bases fit TRBD2. V gave up 0 bases and J gave up 2 bases; unmatched junction bases: 10. Per germline, CDR1 LGHNA and CDR2 YNFKEQ. The CDR3 consists of 18 residues. CDR3 sequence (DNA): TGTGCCAGCAGCCAAGATCCGCGGGAGACGGGAGCCTACAATGAGCAGTTCTTC. It translates to CASSQDPRETGAYNEQFF.

V usage is TRBV5-1 and J usage is TRBJ2-7; 8 nucleotides align to TRBD1. Germline V gives CDR1 SGHRS, CDR2 YFSETQ. This CDR3 spans 14 amino acids. J was trimmed by 5 bases and V by 4 bases; bases with no gene match: 8. CDR3 in DNA: TGCGCCAGCAGCCCAGGGGGCAGGGTCCACGAGCAGTACTTC. Translated: CASSPGGRVHEQYF.

V and J are TRBV5-1 and TRBJ2-2, with D tentatively TRBD2 (6 bases). Germline V gene lookup returns CDR1 SGHRS and CDR2 YFSETQ. V shed 0 bases and J shed 1 base, with 10 bases lying between them. This CDR3 is 16 amino acids long. The CDR3 loop reads CASSLEVGGNTGELFF. The CDR3 DNA reads as TGCGCCAGCAGCTTGGAAGTGGGGGGGAACACCGGGGAGCTGTTTTTT. Full variable domain (remainder filled in from reference TRBV5-1 and TRBJ2-2): KAGVTQTPRYLIKTRGQQVTLSCSPISGHRSVSWYQQTPGQGLQFLFEYFSETQRNKGNFPGRFSGRQFSNSRSEMNVSTLELGDSALYLCASSLEVGGNTGELFFGEGSRLTVL.

The CDR3 nucleotides read TGCAGCGTTTTAGCGGGGGGCAGCTCCTACAATGAGCAGTTCTTC. It codes for CSVLAGGSSYNEQFF. The chain employs TRBV29-1 and TRBJ2-1, with 10 bases that match TRBD2. The V segment lost 5 bases and the J segment 0 bases; nucleotides outside the gene matches: 4. Germline V lookup: CDR1 SQVTM, CDR2 ANQGSEA. CDR3 length: 15 residues.

V and J are TRBV6-5 and TRBJ2-5; TRBD2 aligns across 9 bases. This CDR3 region has 13 residues. Germline V gene data show CDR1 as MNHEY and CDR2 as SVGAGI. V lost 9 bases and J lost 5; bases outside the gene matches: 7. Here the CDR3 DNA reads TGTGCCAGTAGCGGGGGCACCGGGGAGACCCAGTACTTC. Protein product: CASSGGTGETQYF.

The chain links TRBV5-1 to TRBJ1-6, with D tentatively TRBD1 (5 bases). The CDR3 runs to 14 residues. In germline, CDR1 is SGHRS, CDR2 YFSETQ. Trimming pared 6 bases from V and 7 bases from J, leaving 14 bases between. CDR3 sequence reads: CASNTGTENSPLHF. DNA of the CDR3: TGCGCCAGCAATACCGGGACTGAAAATTCACCCCTCCACTTT.

The rearrangement links TRBV7-9 to TRBJ2-5; a possible D gene is TRBD1 (6 bases). V was shortened by 3 bases and J by 5 bases, with 16 bases between the two germline ends. The CDR3 is 15 amino acids. Looked up from germline, CDR1 is SEHNR and CDR2 is FQNEAQ (reference sequence). CDR3: CASSFYRADQETQYF. The CDR3 nucleotides read TGTGCCAGCAGCTTTTACAGGGCCGATCAGGAGACCCAGTACTTC. Full variable domain (remainder filled in from reference TRBV7-9 and TRBJ2-5): DTGVSQNPRHKITKRGQNVTFRCDPISEHNRLYWYRQTLGQGPEFLTYFQNEAQLEKSRLLSDRFSAERPKGSFSTLEIQRTEQGDSAMYLCASSFYRADQETQYFGPGTRLLVL.

The chain links TRBV19 to TRBJ1-1, with 9 bases matching TRBD1. CDR1 is LNHDA and CDR2 is SQIVND in the germline V gene (reference sequence). The ends lost 10 bases at V and 1 base at J; junction bases unmatched: 4. The CDR3 contains 13 residues. CDR3 bases: TGTGCCACCGGGACAGGGTGGAACACTGAAGCTTTCTTT. The encoded protein is CATGTGWNTEAFF.

CDR3 coding DNA: TGTGCCAGCAGTGCAGCGCCGGGACAGAAGAACACCGGGGAGCTGTTTTTT. Translating gives CASSAAPGQKNTGELFF. V gene TRBV6-1 combines with J gene TRBJ2-2; 7 positions agree with TRBD1. V lost 4 bases, J lost 1 base, and 9 bases stayed unmatched. This CDR3 has 17 residues. CDR1 MNHNS and CDR2 SASEGT come from the germline V gene.

This sequence joins TRBV27 and TRBJ2-1, with 7 bases that match TRBD2. This CDR3 has 18 residues. The germline CDR1 and CDR2 sequences are MNHEY and SMNVEV (reference sequence). With 6 bases clipped from V and 2 bases from J, the junction kept 16 bases outside the gene matches. The CDR3: CASSPTHGTNLAYNEQFF. DNA for the CDR3: TGTGCCAGCAGCCCTACCCATGGGACTAACTTAGCCTACAATGAGCAGTTCTTC.

This clone has only one observation. The CDR3: CASSPNRENTEAFF. In DNA, the CDR3 is TGTGCCAGCAGCCCCAACCGGGAGAACACTGAAGCTTTCTTT. This chain links TRBV5-4 with TRBJ1-1; D gene unclear. The V end was cut by 4 bases, the J end by 1 base, with 11 bases between. From germline, CDR1 is SGHNT and CDR2 YYREEE (reference sequence). The CDR3 extends over 14 amino acids.

This clone was seen a handful of times. The rearrangement joins TRBV6-4 to TRBJ2-1; 7 bases line up with TRBD2. CDR1 MRHNA and CDR2 SNTAGT come from the germline V gene. V shed 0 bases, J shed 6 bases, and the junction held 14 bases outside the gene matches. The CDR3 totals 18 residues. The CDR3: CASSDSSGGENMVNEQFF. The DNA for the CDR3 is TGTGCCAGCAGTGACTCTTCGGGAGGCGAAAATATGGTCAATGAGCAGTTCTTC.

This chain joins TRBV7-9 and TRBJ1-6; 9 nucleotides agree with TRBD1. The trim removed 4 bases at V and 8 bases at J, leaving 3 bases unmatched. This CDR3 is built from 14 residues. Looked up from germline, CDR1 is SEHNR and CDR2 is FQNEAQ (reference sequence). The CDR3 DNA is TGTGCCAGCAGCTCCCGACAGGGGGATTCACCCCTCCACTTT. This sequence encodes CASSSRQGDSPLHF.